This TCR beta chain originates from a study of blood T cells in healthy people across ages (dated by TCRdb to about 2015). A note on the overall study: In model experiments, template switching captured about one uniquely barcoded TCR beta cDNA molecule for every two T cells. Donors were grouped into four age groups: young (average roughly 16 years), middle-aged (around 39), aged (around 60) and long-lived (approximately 78). Using the same blood draw, the study looked at two additional independent replicas of 1 million unique cDNA reads for two donors, one aged 18 to 30 and the other aged 80 or older. To track age-related changes in TCR beta repertoire diversity, the study relied on deep sequencing normalized with unique cDNA molecular identifiers.

The paper's findings and limits, for the study overall: Observed TCR beta diversity per million T cells fell roughly linearly with age, and a significant reduction was already apparent by age about 38. The CMV infection status of donors was not known, potentially confounding age-related changes in expanded clonotypes. Since profiling was done on bulk unsorted PBMCs, naive and antigen-experienced compartments could not be conclusively compared. The long-lived group showed more naive CD4+ T cells, fewer expanded clones and increased TCR diversity than the aged group, suggesting age selection. Observed TCR beta diversity correlated strongly with the percentage of naive T cells measured by flow cytometry. Estimates of total diversity from one million sequenced T cells were regarded as lower bounds and underestimates.

The donors were around 39 Caucasian individuals from Russia, aged 6 to 90 years, who were systemically healthy. Roughly 10 milliliters of peripheral blood were drawn from each donor into EDTA-treated Vacutainer tubes. PBMCs were isolated by Ficoll-Paque density-gradient centrifugation, with at least 6 million obtained per sample. Trizol reagent was used to extract total RNA from PBMCs, with at least 6 micrograms per sample. For every donor, flow cytometry on a PBMC aliquot measured the percentage of naive CD45RAhigh/CD27high T cells. Note on this clonotype: The clone's antigen remains unknown. A read error may explain this, as a much larger clone is one base away.

V was cut back by 0 bases and J by 7 bases, leaving a gap of 6 bases between them. From the cysteine up to the phenylalanine, the CDR3 has a length of 12 residues. Just the 36-base CDR3 DNA is kept, in frame starting at base 1. Per the germline V gene (reference sequence), LGHDT is the CDR1 and YNNKEL is the CDR2. The library was made by 5' RACE. The instrument given in TCRdb is Illumina HiSeq 2500. The second PCR ran for roughly 7 to 11 cycles and used a J-beta primer mix along with a sample-barcoded 5' primer. A unique molecular identifier was introduced onto each TCR beta cDNA molecule by a template-switch 5' adaptor carrying 12 random nucleotides. Each sample yielded at least 2.5 million CDR3-containing paired-end reads. The Mint cDNA synthesis kit, primed by a TRBC-specific oligonucleotide, was used to synthesize first-strand cDNA from all RNA. All cDNA was treated with uracil-DNA glycosylase and then went through a first 18-cycle PCR with the universal primers M1SS and BC2_uni_R. Per the authors' processing: Each sample was normalized by randomly selecting 1 million high-quality reads, each carrying a distinct molecular identifier. Reads sharing molecular identifiers were discarded rather than binned into consensus sequences. MiTCR, with a Q25 quality threshold and the strictest error-elimination algorithm, was used for CDR3 identification, clonotype clustering and error correction. A nonparametric unseen species model with Euler transformation was used to estimate lower-bound total TCR beta diversity. Starting from the raw public reads, TCRdb applied fastp trimming at Q25, assembled clones with MiXCR and retained in-frame beta chains. Duplicate CDR3 protein sequences are folded into a single record with the most common DNA and genes. TCRdb, not the authors, supplied the V and J calls. This sample is represented by roughly 800,000 distinct CDR3 sequences; roughly 26% of them were singletons. The ten largest account for around 3% of the sample.

The sample was also reused in another study, on T cells of mothers and their children. As described in the second report: The donors were nine systemically healthy Caucasian individuals, made up of three mothers and their six children. cDNA synthesis consumed the entire amount of extracted RNA, loaded at 1.5 ug RNA in each 15 ul reaction. In the second PCR, the M1S primer introduced both the sample barcodes and 2-4 random nucleotides. Each mother yielded over 9 million TCR beta CDR3 reads and each child 2.5 million to 3 million reads. Thymic selection similarly shapes TCR recombination output in related and unrelated pairs, with minor effect from inherited differences. Normalized repertoire overlap was always slightly but never significantly higher in related than unrelated mother-child pairs. Persistent microchimeric T cell clones were not detected, at a sensitivity of about 99 clones per million clonotypes. To look for features that set related mother-child pairs apart from unrelated individuals, the researchers ran deep NGS to compare the TCR beta repertoires of mothers and children. On average, the children were 11 +/- 4 years old, while the mothers were 40 +/- 4 years old. Libraries were sequenced on Illumina HiSeq 2000 with 100+100 nt paired-end reads after adapter ligation with NEBNext reagents. Mother and child libraries were prepared a month apart and sequenced in separate runs to prevent cross-contamination. For each donor, somewhere between about 500,000 and 2,000,000 distinct TCR beta clonotypes were identified. Naive TCR beta clonotypes were estimated from low-frequency clonotypes matched to each donor's FACS-determined naive share, without sorting.

The chain couples TRBV3-1 to TRBJ2-5; the D gene cannot be named for sure. Sequenced sample: blood. This receptor was obtained from a boy between 10 and 17 years old in good health. The bases read TGTGCCAGCAGCCAAGATATGAGGACCCAGTACTTC. It codes for CASSQDMRTQYF.